The rows below give T cell receptor beta chains drawn from one sample of a study of blood T cell repertoires in COVID-19. Data came from immunoSEQ multiplex PCR; TCRdb stores just in-frame clones and leaves some out. The sample contains 150,000 or so clones, approximately 78% of which appear only once. The material sequenced was peripheral blood. These receptors all come from a man older than 75 with acute or convalescent COVID-19. CDR3s include the opening cysteine and the closing phenylalanine or tryptophan. The order of the fields is D gene, V gene, J gene, clone size, CDR3 protein, CDR3 DNA. D genes are given only for firm matches. Clone sizes are given selectively: once, few, many, or a class where the clone is expanded.

-,TRBV7-3,TRBJ1-1,-,CASSRGPGRDVGTEAFF,TGTGCCAGCAGCAGAGGGCCCGGGCGCGACGTGGGGACTGAAGCTTTCTTT
TRBD1,TRBV7-3,TRBJ1-2,-,CASSEGQGSNYGYTF,TGTGCCAGCAGCGAAGGACAGGGCTCTAACTATGGCTACACCTTC
-,TRBV14,TRBJ1-6,few,CASSQTGSYNSPLHF,TGTGCCAGCAGCCAAACGGGCTCCTATAATTCACCCCTCCACTTT
TRBD1,TRBV11-2,TRBJ2-2,-,CASSRQGATGELFF,TGTGCCAGCAGCAGGCAGGGGGCAACCGGGGAGCTGTTTTTT
TRBD1,TRBV6-1,TRBJ2-7,-,CASSEPGQGNYEQYF,TGTGCCAGCAGTGAGCCGGGACAGGGAAACTACGAGCAGTACTTC
TRBD1,TRBV19,TRBJ1-2,-,CASSTKTRDRGHGYTF,TGTGCCAGTAGTACAAAAACTCGGGACAGGGGTCATGGCTACACCTTC
TRBD1,TRBV4-3,TRBJ1-3,few,CASSHVGQGATIYF,TGCGCCAGCAGCCACGTCGGACAGGGAGCCACCATATATTTT
TRBD1,TRBV5-1,TRBJ1-5,-,CASSPTGGGQPQHF,TGCGCCAGCAGCCCCACAGGGGGCGGTCAGCCCCAGCATTTT
TRBD2,TRBV30,TRBJ2-3,-,CACRGVAGGTDTQYF,TGTGCCTGCCGAGGGGTAGCGGGGGGCACAGATACGCAGTATTTT
-,TRBV5-1,TRBJ1-2,once,CASSLGQGQKLDGYTF,TGCGCCAGCAGCTTGGGGCAGGGACAAAAACTGGACGGCTACACCTTC